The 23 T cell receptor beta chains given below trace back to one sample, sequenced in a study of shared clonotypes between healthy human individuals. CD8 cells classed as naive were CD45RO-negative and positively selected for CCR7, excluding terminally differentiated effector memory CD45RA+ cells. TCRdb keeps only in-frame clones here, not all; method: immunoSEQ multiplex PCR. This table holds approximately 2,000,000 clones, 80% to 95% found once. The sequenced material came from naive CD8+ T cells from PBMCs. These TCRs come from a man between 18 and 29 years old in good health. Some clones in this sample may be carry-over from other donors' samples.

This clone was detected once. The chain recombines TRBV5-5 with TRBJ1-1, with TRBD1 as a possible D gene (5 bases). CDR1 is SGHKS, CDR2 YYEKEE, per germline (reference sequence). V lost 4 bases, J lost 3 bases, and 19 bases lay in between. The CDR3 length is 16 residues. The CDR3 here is CASSTPVGPVDTEAFF. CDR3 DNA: TGTGCCAGCAGCACCCCCGTGGGGCCTGTGGACACTGAAGCTTTCTTT.

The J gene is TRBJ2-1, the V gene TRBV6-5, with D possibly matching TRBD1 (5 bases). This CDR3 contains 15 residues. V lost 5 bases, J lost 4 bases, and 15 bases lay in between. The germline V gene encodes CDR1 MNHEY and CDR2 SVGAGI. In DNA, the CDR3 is TGTGCCAGCAGTCCCAGACAGCCCCTATACAATGAGCAGTTCTTC. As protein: CASSPRQPLYNEQFF.

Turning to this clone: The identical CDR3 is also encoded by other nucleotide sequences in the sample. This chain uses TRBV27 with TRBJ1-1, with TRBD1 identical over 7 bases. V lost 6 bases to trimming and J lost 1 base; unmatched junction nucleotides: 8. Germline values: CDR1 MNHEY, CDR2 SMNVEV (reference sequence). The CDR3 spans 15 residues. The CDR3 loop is CASSLSRTGNTEAFF. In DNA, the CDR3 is TGTGCCAGCAGCCTTTCCAGGACAGGGAACACTGAAGCTTTCTTT.

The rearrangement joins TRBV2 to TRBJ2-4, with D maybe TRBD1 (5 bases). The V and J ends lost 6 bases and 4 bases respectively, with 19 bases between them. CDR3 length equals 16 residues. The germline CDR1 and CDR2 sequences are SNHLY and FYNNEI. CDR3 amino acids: CASRDLPTGIKNIQYF. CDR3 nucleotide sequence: TGTGCCAGCAGGGACCTACCTACAGGAATAAAAAACATTCAGTACTTC.

The CDR3 here is CASSLTGSGTEAFF. The CDR3 bases are TGTGCCAGCAGCTTGACAGGGTCGGGCACTGAAGCTTTCTTT. The V call is TRBV11-2, the J call TRBJ1-1; TRBD1 agrees at 7 bases. This CDR3 region has 14 residues. Losses at the gene ends were 3 bases for V and 4 bases for J; bases not matched to a gene: 5. The germline V gene encodes CDR1 SGHAT and CDR2 FQNNGV. Supplemented by reference TRBV11-2 and TRBJ1-1, the full variable domain reads EAGVAQSPRYKIIEKRQSVAFWCNPISGHATLYWYQQILGQGPKLLIQFQNNGVVDDSQLPKDRFSAERLKGVDSTLKIQPAKLEDSAVYLCASSLTGSGTEAFFGQGTRLTVV.

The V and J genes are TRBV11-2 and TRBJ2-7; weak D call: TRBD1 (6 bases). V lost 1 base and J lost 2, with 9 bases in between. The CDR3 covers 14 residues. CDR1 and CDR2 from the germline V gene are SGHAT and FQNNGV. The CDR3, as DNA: TGTGCCAGCAGCTTAGCGGACAGCCCCTACGAGCAGTACTTC. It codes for CASSLADSPYEQYF. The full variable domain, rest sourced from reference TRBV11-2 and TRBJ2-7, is EAGVAQSPRYKIIEKRQSVAFWCNPISGHATLYWYQQILGQGPKLLIQFQNNGVVDDSQLPKDRFSAERLKGVDSTLKIQPAKLEDSAVYLCASSLADSPYEQYFGPGTRLTVT.

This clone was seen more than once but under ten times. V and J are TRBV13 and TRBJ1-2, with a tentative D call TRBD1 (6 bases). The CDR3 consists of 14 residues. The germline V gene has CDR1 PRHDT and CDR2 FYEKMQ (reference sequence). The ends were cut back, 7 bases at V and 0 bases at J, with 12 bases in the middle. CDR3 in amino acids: CASKPQGANYGYTF. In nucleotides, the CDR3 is TGTGCCAGCAAACCACAGGGAGCTAACTATGGCTACACCTTC.

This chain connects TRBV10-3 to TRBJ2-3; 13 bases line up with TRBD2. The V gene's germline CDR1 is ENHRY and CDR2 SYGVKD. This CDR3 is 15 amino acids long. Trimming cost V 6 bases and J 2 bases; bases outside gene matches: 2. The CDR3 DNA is TGTGCCATCAGAGGACTAGCGGGAGCCACAGATACGCAGTATTTT. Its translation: CAIRGLAGATDTQYF.

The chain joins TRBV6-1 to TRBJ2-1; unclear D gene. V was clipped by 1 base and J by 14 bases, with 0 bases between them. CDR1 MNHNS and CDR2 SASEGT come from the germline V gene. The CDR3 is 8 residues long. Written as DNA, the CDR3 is TGTGCCAGCAGTGAAGAGTTCTTC. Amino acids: CASSEEFF.

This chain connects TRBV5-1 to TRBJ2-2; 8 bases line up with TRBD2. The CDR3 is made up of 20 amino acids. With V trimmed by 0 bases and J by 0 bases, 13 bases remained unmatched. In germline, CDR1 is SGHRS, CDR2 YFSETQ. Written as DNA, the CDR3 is TGCGCCAGCAGCTTGGCCGGGTGGAGCGGGAGTCAATCGAACACCGGGGAGCTGTTTTTT. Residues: CASSLAGWSGSQSNTGELFF.

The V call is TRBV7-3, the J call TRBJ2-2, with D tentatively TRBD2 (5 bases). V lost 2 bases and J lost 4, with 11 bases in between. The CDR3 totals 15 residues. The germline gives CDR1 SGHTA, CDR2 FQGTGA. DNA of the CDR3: TGTGCCAGCAGCTTAGTCGGGAAGAGCACCGGGGAGCTGTTTTTT. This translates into CASSLVGKSTGELFF.

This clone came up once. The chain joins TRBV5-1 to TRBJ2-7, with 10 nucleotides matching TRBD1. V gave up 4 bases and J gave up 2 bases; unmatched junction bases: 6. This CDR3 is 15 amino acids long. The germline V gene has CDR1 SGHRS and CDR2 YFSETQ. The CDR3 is CASSNDRGRPYEQYF. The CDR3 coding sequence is TGCGCCAGCAGCAACGACAGGGGGCGTCCCTACGAGCAGTACTTC.

The CDR3 region is CASSETGSNTEAFF. DNA of the CDR3: TGTGCCAGCAGCGAGACAGGGTCCAACACTGAAGCTTTCTTT. The rearrangement links TRBV9 to TRBJ1-1; 7 positions agree with TRBD1. The V and J ends lost 3 bases and 2 bases, in that order; junction bases with no gene match: 4. Germline V gene lookup returns CDR1 SGDLS and CDR2 YYNGEE. The length of the CDR3 is 14 residues. The full variable domain, rest sourced from reference TRBV9 and TRBJ1-1, is DSGVTQTPKHLITATGQRVTLRCSPRSGDLSVYWYQQSLDQGLQFLIQYYNGEERAKGNILERFSAQQFPDLHSELNLSSLELGDSALYFCASSETGSNTEAFFGQGTRLTVV.

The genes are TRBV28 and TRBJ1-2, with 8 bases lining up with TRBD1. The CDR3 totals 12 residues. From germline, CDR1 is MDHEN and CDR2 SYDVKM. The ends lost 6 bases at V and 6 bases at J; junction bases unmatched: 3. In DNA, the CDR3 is TGTGCCAGCAGCCAGGACAGGGATGGCTACACCTTC. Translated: CASSQDRDGYTF.

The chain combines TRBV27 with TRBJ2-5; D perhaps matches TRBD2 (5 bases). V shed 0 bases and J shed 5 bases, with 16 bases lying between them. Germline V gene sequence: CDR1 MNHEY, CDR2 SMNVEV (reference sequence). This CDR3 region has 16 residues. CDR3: CASSLSVGVRAETQYF. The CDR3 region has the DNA TGTGCCAGCAGTTTATCGGTCGGGGTACGGGCGGAGACCCAGTACTTC.

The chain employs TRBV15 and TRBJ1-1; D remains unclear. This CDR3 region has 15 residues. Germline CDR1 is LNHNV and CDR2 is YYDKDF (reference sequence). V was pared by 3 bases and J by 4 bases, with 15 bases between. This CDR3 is CATSSKRGMGTEAFF. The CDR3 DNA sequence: TGTGCCACCAGCAGTAAACGGGGTATGGGCACTGAAGCTTTCTTT.

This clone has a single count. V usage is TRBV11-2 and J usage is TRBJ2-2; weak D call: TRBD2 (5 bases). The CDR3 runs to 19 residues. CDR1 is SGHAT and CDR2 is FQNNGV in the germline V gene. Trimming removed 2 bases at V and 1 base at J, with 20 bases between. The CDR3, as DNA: TGTGCCAGCAGCTTAACCTATACCCCGGGAACGCTGAACACCGGGGAGCTGTTTTTT. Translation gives CASSLTYTPGTLNTGELFF. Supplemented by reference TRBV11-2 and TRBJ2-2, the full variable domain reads EAGVAQSPRYKIIEKRQSVAFWCNPISGHATLYWYQQILGQGPKLLIQFQNNGVVDDSQLPKDRFSAERLKGVDSTLKIQPAKLEDSAVYLCASSLTYTPGTLNTGELFFGEGSRLTVL.

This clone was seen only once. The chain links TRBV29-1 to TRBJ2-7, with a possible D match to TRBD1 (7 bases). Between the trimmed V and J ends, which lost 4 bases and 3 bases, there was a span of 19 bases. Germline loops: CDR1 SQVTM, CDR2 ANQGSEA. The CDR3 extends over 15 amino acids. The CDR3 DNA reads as TGCAGCGTTGTCTCCGGTGACAGGGACTTCTACGAGCAGTACTTC. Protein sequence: CSVVSGDRDFYEQYF.

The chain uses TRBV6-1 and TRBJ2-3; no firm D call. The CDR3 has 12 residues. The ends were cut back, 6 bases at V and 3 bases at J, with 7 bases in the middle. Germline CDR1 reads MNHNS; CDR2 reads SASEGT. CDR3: CASRGGTDTQYF. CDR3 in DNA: TGTGCCAGCAGGGGCGGAACAGATACGCAGTATTTT.

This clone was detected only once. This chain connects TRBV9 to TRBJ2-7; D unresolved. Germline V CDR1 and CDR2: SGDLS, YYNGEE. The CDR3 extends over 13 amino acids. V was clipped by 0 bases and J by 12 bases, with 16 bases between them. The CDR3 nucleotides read TGTGCCAGCAGCGTAGACGAGTCCGGTCCCATGTACTTC. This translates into CASSVDESGPMYF.

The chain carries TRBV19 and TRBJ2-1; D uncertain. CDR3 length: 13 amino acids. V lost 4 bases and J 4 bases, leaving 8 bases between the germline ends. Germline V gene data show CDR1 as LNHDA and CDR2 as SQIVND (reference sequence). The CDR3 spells CASSTTSYNEQFF. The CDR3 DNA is TGTGCCAGTAGTACTACTTCATACAATGAGCAGTTCTTC.

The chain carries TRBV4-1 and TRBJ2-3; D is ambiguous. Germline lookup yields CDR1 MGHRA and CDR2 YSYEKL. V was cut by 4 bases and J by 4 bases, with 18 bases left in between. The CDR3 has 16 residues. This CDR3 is CASSPLSPGWADTQYF. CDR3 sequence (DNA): TGCGCCAGCAGCCCCTTGAGCCCTGGGTGGGCAGATACGCAGTATTTT.

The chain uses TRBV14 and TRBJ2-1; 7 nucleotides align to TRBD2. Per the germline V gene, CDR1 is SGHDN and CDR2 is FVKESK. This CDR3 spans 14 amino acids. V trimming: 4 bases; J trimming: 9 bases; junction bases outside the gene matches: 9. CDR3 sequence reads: CASSPRAGVGEQFF. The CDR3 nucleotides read TGTGCCAGCAGCCCCCGGGCGGGGGTAGGTGAGCAGTTCTTC.